The rows below give T cell receptor beta chains drawn from one sample of a study of blood T cell repertoires in COVID-19. Assay used: immunoSEQ multiplex PCR; TCRdb lists only in-frame clones, some missing. The sample records about 80,000 clones, less than 85% being singletons. The sequenced sample consisted of peripheral blood. These receptors originate from a human donor in a cohort sampled during active COVID-19. Each CDR3 is given with its conserved first and last residue. A D gene is named only where the DNA matches it firmly. Not every row has a clone size; where given, it reads once, few, many or a size class.

D	V	J	size	CDR3	DNA
NA	TRBV27	TRBJ2-1	few	CASSLSHRNEQFF	TGTGCCAGCAGTTTATCGCACAGGAATGAGCAGTTCTTC
NA	TRBV2	TRBJ1-2	NA	CASSGEVGYGYTF	TGTGCCAGCAGTGGGGAGGTCGGCTATGGCTACACCTTC
NA	TRBV3-1/TRBV3-2	TRBJ2-3	NA	CASSQGLLASDTQYF	TGTGCCAGCAGCCAAGGATTGCTAGCGAGTGATACGCAGTATTTT
NA	TRBV30	TRBJ1-1	NA	CAWRSGGITEAFF	TGTGCCTGGAGGTCGGGGGGCATCACTGAAGCTTTCTTT
TRBD2	TRBV5-4	TRBJ2-1	NA	CASSLGSSGGFNEQFF	TGTGCCAGCAGCTTGGGGTCTAGCGGGGGGTTCAATGAGCAGTTCTTC
NA	TRBV2	TRBJ1-1	NA	CASSLDVTAEAFF	TGTGCCAGCAGCCTAGATGTCACGGCTGAAGCTTTCTTT
TRBD1	TRBV19	TRBJ2-3	NA	CASQGVTDTQYF	TGTGCCAGTCAGGGGGTGACAGATACGCAGTATTTT
TRBD1	TRBV3-1/TRBV3-2	TRBJ2-7	NA	CASSPWTGNGDYEQYF	TGTGCCAGCAGCCCATGGACAGGGAATGGGGACTACGAGCAGTACTTC
NA	TRBV5-6	TRBJ1-3	NA	CASSLAPGSGNTIYF	TGTGCCAGCAGCTTGGCTCCAGGCTCTGGAAACACCATATATTTT
NA	TRBV6-5	TRBJ1-1	NA	CASKPRVSNTEAFF	TGTGCCAGCAAGCCCAGGGTCTCGAACACTGAAGCTTTCTTT
NA	TRBV7-8	TRBJ2-3	NA	CASSLGAANTQYF	TGTGCCAGCAGCTTAGGGGCAGCAAATACGCAGTATTTT
TRBD1	TRBV7-8	TRBJ1-2	NA	CASSHGQGRYGYTF	TGTGCCAGCAGTCACGGACAGGGTCGCTATGGCTACACCTTC
NA	TRBV30	TRBJ1-4	NA	CAWSGQGTNEKLFF	TGTGCCTGGAGTGGTCAGGGAACTAATGAAAAACTGTTTTTT
TRBD2	TRBV9	TRBJ2-6	once	CASSGKRGTLYSGANVLTF	TGTGCCAGCAGCGGAAAGCGGGGGACCCTTTACTCTGGGGCCAACGTCCTGACTTTC
TRBD2	TRBV5-1	TRBJ2-1	NA	CASSLDLAGVGEQFF	TGCGCCAGCAGCTTGGACCTAGCGGGGGTTGGTGAGCAGTTCTTC
TRBD1	TRBV10-3	TRBJ1-1	NA	CALSRDSYTEAFF	TGTGCCCTGAGTCGGGACAGCTACACTGAAGCTTTCTTT
TRBD1	TRBV24-1	TRBJ2-1	NA	CATSDPGQGASDEQFF	TGTGCCACCAGTGACCCGGGACAGGGGGCTAGCGATGAGCAGTTCTTC
NA	TRBV4-2	TRBJ1-6	few	CASSTTGSDSPLHF	TGTGCCAGCAGCACAACAGGGAGTGATTCACCCCTCCACTTT
TRBD1	TRBV7-3	TRBJ2-7	NA	CASSLAGTGVYEQYF	TGTGCCAGCAGCTTAGCCGGGACAGGGGTCTACGAGCAGTACTTC
TRBD1	TRBV7-2	TRBJ2-1	NA	CASSLKQGARYNEQFF	TGTGCCAGCAGCCTTAAGCAGGGGGCTCGGTACAATGAGCAGTTCTTC
NA	TRBV6-2/TRBV6-3	TRBJ2-7	NA	CASSYSTGPTGQYF	TGTGCCAGCAGTTACTCGACAGGACCCACTGGGCAGTACTTC
TRBD2	TRBV25-1	TRBJ2-2	NA	CASSPGTKKAGELFF	TGTGCCAGCAGTCCCGGGACTAAAAAGGCGGGGGAGCTGTTTTTT
NA	TRBV7-9	TRBJ2-5	NA	CASSLSYGQGETQYF	TGTGCCAGCAGCTTATCCTACGGACAAGGAGAGACCCAGTACTTC
TRBD2	TRBV7-8	TRBJ2-2	NA	CASSPRGANTGELFF	TGTGCCAGCAGCCCTCGGGGGGCGAACACCGGGGAGCTGTTTTTT
NA	TRBV28	TRBJ1-3	NA	CASTESSSGNTIYF	TGTGCCAGCACCGAGTCAAGCTCTGGAAACACCATATATTTT
TRBD2	TRBV19	TRBJ2-7	NA	CASSIGLAASYEQYF	TGTGCCAGTAGTATAGGCCTAGCGGCGTCCTACGAGCAGTACTTC
TRBD1	TRBV29-1	TRBJ2-2	NA	CSVKGQVANTGELFF	TGCAGCGTAAAAGGACAGGTCGCGAACACCGGGGAGCTGTTTTTT
TRBD2	TRBV7-8	TRBJ2-2	NA	CASSLRRGGTGELFF	TGTGCCAGCAGCTTACGACGGGGGGGCACCGGGGAGCTGTTTTTT
NA	TRBV29-1	TRBJ1-2	NA	CSATVRGLNYGYTF	TGCAGCGCAACAGTCAGGGGCCTCAACTATGGCTACACCTTC
TRBD1	TRBV28	TRBJ1-1	once	CASSSWDRFRTEAFF	TGTGCCAGCAGTTCCTGGGACAGGTTTAGGACTGAAGCTTTCTTT
TRBD2	TRBV11-1	TRBJ2-3	NA	CASSSRGDIGTQYF	TGTGCCAGCAGCTCACGGGGGGATATTGGTACGCAGTATTTT